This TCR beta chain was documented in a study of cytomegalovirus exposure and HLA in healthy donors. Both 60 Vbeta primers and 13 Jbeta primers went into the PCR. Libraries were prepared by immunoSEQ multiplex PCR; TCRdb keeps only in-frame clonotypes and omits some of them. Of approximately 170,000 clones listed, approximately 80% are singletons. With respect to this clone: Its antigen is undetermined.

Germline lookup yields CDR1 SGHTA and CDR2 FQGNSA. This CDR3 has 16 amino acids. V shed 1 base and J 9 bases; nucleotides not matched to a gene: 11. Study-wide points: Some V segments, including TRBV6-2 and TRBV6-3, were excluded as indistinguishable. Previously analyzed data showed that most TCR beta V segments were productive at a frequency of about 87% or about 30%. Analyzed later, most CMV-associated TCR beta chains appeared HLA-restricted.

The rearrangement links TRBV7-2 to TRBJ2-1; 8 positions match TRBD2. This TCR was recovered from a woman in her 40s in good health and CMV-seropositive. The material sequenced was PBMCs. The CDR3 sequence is CASSLEGSGGGAEQFF. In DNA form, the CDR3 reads TGTGCCAGCAGCTTAGAGGGGAGCGGGGGAGGGGCTGAGCAGTTCTTC.